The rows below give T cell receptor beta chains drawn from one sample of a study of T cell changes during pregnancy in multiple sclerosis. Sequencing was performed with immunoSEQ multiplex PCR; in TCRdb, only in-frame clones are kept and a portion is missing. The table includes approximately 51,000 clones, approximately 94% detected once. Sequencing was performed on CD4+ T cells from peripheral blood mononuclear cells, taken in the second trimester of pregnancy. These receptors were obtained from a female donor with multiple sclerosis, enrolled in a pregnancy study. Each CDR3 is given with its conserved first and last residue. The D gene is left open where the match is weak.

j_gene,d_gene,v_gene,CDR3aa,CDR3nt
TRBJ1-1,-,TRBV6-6,CASKIATEAFF,TGTGCCAGCAAAATAGCCACTGAAGCTTTCTTT
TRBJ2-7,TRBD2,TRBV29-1,CSVDVGSGRLYEQYF,TGCAGCGTAGATGTCGGTAGCGGGAGGCTCTACGAGCAGTACTTC
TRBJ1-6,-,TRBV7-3,CASSLRSGINSPLHF,TGTGCCAGCAGCTTAAGATCAGGGATTAATTCACCCCTCCACTTT
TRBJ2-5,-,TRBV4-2,CASSQGSSGVQETQYF,TGTGCCAGCAGCCAAGGATCATCGGGAGTCCAAGAGACCCAGTACTTC
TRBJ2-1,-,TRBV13,CASSLDGPGYNEQFF,TGTGCCAGCAGCTTAGACGGGCCGGGATACAATGAGCAGTTCTTC
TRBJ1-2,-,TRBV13,CASSLGPQGSWGYTF,TGTGCCAGCAGCTTGGGCCCCCAGGGGTCTTGGGGCTACACCTTC
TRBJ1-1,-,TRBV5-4,CASSVPQGEAFF,TGTGCCAGCAGCGTTCCTCAGGGGGAAGCTTTCTTT
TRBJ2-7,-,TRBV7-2,CASSLRASAYEQYF,TGTGCCAGCAGCTTACGTGCCTCGGCCTACGAGCAGTACTTC
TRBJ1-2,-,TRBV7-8,CASSWTGTYGYTF,TGTGCCAGCAGCTGGACGGGAACCTATGGCTACACCTTC
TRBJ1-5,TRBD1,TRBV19,CASTFDRGLEGNQPQHF,TGTGCCAGTACCTTTGACAGGGGCCTTGAAGGCAATCAGCCCCAGCATTTT
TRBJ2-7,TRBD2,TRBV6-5,CASSYSGGGYEQYF,TGTGCCAGCAGTTACTCCGGGGGGGGGTACGAGCAGTACTTC
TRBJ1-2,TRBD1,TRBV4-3,CASSPTGNYGYTF,TGCGCCAGCAGCCCGACAGGGAACTATGGCTACACCTTC
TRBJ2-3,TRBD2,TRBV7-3,CASSWGGDGSTDTQYF,TGTGCCAGCAGCTGGGGGGGGGACGGCAGCACAGATACGCAGTATTTT